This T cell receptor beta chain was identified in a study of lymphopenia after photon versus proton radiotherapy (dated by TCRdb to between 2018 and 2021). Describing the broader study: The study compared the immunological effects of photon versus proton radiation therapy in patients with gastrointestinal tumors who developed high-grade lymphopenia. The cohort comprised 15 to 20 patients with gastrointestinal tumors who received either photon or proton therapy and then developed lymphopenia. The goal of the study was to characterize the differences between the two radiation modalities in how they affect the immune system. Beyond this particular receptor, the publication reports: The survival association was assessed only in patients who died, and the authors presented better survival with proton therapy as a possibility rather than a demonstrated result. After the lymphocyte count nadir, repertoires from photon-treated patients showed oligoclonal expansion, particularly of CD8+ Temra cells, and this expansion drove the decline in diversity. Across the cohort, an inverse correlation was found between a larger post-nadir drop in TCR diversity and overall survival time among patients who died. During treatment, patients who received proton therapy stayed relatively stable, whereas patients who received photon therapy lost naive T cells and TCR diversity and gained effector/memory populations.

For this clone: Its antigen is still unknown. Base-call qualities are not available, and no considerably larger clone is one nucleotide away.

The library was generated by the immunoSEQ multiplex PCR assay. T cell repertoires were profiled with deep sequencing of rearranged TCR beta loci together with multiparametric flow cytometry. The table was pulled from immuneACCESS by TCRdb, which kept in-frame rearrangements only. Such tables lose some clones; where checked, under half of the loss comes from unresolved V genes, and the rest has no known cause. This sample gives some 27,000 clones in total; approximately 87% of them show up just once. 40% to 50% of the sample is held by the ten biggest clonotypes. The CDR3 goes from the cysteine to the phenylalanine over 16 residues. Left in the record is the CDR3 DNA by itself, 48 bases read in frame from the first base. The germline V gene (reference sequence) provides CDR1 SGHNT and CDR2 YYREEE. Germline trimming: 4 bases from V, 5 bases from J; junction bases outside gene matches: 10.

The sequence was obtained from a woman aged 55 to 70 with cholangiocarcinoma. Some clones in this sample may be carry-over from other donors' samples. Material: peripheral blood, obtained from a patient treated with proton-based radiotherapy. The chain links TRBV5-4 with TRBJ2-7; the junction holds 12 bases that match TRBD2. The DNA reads TGTGCCAGCAGCCACCTCCCTAGCGGGGGGGCGGACGAGCAGTACTTC. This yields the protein CASSHLPSGGADEQYF.